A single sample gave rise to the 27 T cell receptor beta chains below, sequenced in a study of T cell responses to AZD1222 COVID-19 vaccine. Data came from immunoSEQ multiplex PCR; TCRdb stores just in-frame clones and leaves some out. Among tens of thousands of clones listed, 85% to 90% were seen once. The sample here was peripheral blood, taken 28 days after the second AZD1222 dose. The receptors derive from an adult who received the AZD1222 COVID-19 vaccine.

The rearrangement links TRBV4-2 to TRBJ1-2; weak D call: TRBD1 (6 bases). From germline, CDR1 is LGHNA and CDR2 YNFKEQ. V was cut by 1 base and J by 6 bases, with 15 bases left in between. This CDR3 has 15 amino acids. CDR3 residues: CASSQVDPTGHGYTF. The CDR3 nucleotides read TGTGCCAGCAGCCAAGTGGACCCGACAGGACATGGCTACACCTTC.

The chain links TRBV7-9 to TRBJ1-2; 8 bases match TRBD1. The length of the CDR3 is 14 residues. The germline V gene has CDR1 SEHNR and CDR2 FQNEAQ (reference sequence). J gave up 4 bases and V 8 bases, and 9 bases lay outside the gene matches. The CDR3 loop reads CASQRTGLGYGYTF. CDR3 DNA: TGTGCCAGCCAAAGGACAGGGCTAGGCTATGGCTACACCTTC. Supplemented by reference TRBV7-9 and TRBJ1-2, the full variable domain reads DTGVSQNPRHKITKRGQNVTFRCDPISEHNRLYWYRQTLGQGPEFLTYFQNEAQLEKSRLLSDRFSAERPKGSFSTLEIQRTEQGDSAMYLCASQRTGLGYGYTFGSGTRLTVV.

The CDR3 reads CASSQDPSGGAGEQYF. CDR3 sequence (DNA): TGCGCCAGCAGCCAAGATCCTAGCGGGGGGGCGGGAGAGCAGTACTTC. This chain connects TRBV4-3 to TRBJ2-7, with TRBD2 matching over 12 bases. V gave up 0 bases and J gave up 7 bases; unmatched junction bases: 7. Germline V gene data show CDR1 as LGHNA and CDR2 as YSLEER. The length of the CDR3 is 16 residues.

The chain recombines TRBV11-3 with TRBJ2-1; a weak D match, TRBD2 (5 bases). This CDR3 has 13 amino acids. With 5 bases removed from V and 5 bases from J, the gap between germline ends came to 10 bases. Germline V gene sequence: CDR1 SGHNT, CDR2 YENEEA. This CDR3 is CASSLGVNNEQFF. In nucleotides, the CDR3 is TGTGCCAGCAGCCTGGGAGTCAACAATGAGCAGTTCTTC. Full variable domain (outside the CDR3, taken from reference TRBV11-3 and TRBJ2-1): EAGVVQSPRYKIIEKKQPVAFWCNPISGHNTLYWYLQNLGQGPELLIRYENEEAVDDSQLPKDRFSAERLKGVDSTLKIQPAELGDSAVYLCASSLGVNNEQFFGPGTRLTVL.

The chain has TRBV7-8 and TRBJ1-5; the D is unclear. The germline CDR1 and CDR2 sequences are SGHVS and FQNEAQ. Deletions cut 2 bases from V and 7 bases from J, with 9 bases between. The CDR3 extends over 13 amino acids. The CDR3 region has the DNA TGTGCCAGCAGCTTAACCAGCCAACAGCCCCAGCATTTT. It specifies CASSLTSQQPQHF.

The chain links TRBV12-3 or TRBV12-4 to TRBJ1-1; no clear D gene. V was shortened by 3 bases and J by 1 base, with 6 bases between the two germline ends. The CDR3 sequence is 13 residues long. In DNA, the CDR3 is TGTGCCAGCAGTTTTATCGGGAACACTGAAGCTTTCTTT. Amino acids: CASSFIGNTEAFF.

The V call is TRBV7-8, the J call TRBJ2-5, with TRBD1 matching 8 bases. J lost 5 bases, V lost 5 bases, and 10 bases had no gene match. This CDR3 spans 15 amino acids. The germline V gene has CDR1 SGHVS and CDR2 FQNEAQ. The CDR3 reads CASSPDRGPGETQYF. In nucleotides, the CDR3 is TGTGCCAGCAGCCCAGACAGGGGACCTGGTGAGACCCAGTACTTC.

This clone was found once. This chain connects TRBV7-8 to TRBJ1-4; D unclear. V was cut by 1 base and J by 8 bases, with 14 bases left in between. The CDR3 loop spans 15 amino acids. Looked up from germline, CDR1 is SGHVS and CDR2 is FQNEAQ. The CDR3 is CASSLVHGLGEKLFF. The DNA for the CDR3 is TGTGCCAGCAGCTTAGTACATGGGCTGGGGGAAAAACTGTTTTTT.

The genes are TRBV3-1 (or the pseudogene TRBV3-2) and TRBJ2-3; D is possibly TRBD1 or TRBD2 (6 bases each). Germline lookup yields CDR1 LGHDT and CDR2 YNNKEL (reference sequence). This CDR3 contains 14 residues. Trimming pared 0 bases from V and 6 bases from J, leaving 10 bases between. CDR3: CASSQEGGGDTQYF. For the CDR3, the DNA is TGTGCCAGCAGCCAAGAGGGGGGCGGGGATACGCAGTATTTT.

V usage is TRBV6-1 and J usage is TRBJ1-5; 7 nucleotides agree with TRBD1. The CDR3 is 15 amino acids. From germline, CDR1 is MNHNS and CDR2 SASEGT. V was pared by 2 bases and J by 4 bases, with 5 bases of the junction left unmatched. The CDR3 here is CASSEWDSQNQPQHF. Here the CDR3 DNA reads TGTGCCAGCAGTGAATGGGACAGTCAAAATCAGCCCCAGCATTTT.

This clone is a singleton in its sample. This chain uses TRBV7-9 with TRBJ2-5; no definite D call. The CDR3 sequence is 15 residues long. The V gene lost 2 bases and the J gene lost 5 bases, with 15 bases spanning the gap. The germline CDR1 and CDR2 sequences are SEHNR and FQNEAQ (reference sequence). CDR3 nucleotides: TGTGCCAGCAGCTTAAGCGAGGTTGGCCGGGAGACCCAGTACTTC. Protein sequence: CASSLSEVGRETQYF.

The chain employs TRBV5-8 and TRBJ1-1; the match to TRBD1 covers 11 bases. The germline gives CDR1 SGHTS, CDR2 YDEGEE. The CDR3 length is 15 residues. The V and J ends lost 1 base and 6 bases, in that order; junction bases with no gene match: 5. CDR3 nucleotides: TGTGCCAGCAGCTTGTGGACAGGGGGCTGGGCTGAAGCTTTCTTT. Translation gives CASSLWTGGWAEAFF.

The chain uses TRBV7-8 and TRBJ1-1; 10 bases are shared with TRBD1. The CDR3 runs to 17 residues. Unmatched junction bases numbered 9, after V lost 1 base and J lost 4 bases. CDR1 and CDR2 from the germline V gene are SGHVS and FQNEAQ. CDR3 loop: CASSLVVGQGFGTEAFF. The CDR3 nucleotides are TGTGCCAGCAGCTTAGTTGTGGGACAGGGGTTTGGCACTGAAGCTTTCTTT.

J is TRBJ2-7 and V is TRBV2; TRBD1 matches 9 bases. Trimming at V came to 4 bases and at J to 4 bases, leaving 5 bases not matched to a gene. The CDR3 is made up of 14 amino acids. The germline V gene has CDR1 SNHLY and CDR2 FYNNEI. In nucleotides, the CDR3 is TGTGCCAGCAGTGTGACGGGACAGGGATACGAGCAGTACTTC. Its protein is CASSVTGQGYEQYF.

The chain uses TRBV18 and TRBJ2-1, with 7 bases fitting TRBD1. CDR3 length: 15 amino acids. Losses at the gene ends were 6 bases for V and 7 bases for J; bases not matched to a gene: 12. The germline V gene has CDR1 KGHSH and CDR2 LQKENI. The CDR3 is CASSQGRGGRNEQFF. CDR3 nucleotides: TGTGCCAGCTCTCAGGGACGAGGGGGCAGAAATGAGCAGTTCTTC.

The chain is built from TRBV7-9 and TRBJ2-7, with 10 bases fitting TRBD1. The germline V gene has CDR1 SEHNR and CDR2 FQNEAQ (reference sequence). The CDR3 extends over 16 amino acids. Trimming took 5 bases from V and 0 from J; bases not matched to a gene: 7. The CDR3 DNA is TGTGCCAGCAGCCACCCGGGACAGGGGATCTCCTACGAGCAGTACTTC. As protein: CASSHPGQGISYEQYF.

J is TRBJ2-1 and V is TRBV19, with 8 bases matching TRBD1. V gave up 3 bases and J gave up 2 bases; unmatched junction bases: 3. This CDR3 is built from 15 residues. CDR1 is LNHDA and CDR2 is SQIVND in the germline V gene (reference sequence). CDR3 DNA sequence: TGTGCCAGTAGTATTGGACAGGGAACCTACAATGAGCAGTTCTTC. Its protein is CASSIGQGTYNEQFF.

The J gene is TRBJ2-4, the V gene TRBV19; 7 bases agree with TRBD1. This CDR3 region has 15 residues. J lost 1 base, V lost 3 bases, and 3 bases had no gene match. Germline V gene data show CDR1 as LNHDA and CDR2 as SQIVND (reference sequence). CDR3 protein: CASSIKGAAKNIQYF. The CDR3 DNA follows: TGTGCCAGTAGTATCAAGGGGGCCGCCAAAAACATTCAGTACTTC.

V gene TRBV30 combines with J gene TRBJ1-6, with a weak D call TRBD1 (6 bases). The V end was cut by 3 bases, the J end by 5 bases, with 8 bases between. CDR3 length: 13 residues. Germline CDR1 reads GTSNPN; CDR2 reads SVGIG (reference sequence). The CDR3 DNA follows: TGTGCCTGGAGCAGGGGCGATAATTCACCCCTCCACTTT. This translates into CAWSRGDNSPLHF. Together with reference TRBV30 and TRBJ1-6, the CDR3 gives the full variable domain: SQTIHQWPATLVQPVGSPLSLECTVEGTSNPNLYWYRQAAGRGLQLLFYSVGIGQISSEVPQNLSASRPQDRQFILSSKKLLLSDSGFYLCAWSRGDNSPLHFGNGTRLTVT.

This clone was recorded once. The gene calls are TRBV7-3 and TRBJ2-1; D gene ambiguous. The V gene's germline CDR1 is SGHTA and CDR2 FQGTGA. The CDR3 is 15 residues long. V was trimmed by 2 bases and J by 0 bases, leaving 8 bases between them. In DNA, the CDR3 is TGTGCCAGCAGCTTAGTGGCCTCCTCCTACAATGAGCAGTTCTTC. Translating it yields CASSLVASSYNEQFF.

This CDR3 reads CASSGGLAGGNEQFF. In nucleotides, the CDR3 is TGTGCCAGCAGCGGGGGACTAGCGGGGGGAAATGAGCAGTTCTTC. The V gene is TRBV7-2, the J gene TRBJ2-1; TRBD2 aligns across 15 bases. V dropped 5 bases and J dropped 7; count of bases not matched to a gene: 3. In germline, CDR1 is SGHTA, CDR2 FQGNSA. CDR3 length: 15 residues. Full variable domain (missing parts from reference TRBV7-2 and TRBJ2-1): GAGVSQSPSNKVTEKGKDVELRCDPISGHTALYWYRQSLGQGLEFLIYFQGNSAPDKSGLPSDRFSAERTGGSVSTLTIQRTQQEDSAVYLCASSGGLAGGNEQFFGPGTRLTVL.

Here the CDR3 DNA reads TGTGCCAGCAGTGAAGGTGGCAGGGGGGCAGGCTACACCTTC. Its protein is CASSEGGRGAGYTF. The V call is TRBV6-1, the J call TRBJ1-2; 7 bases line up with TRBD1. Germline V gene data show CDR1 as MNHNS and CDR2 as SASEGT. V shed 1 base, J shed 8 bases, and the junction held 7 bases outside the gene matches. This CDR3 contains 14 residues.

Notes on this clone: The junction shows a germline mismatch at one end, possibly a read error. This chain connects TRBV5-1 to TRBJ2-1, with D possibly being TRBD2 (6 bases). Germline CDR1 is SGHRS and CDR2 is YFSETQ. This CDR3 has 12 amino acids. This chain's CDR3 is CASSARPGAEIF. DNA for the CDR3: TGCGCCAGCAGCGCGAGGCCGGGAGCAGAAATCTTC.

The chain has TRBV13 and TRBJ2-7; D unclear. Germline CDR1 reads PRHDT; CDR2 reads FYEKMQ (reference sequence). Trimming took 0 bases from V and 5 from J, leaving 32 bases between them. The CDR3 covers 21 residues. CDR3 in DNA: TGTGCCAGCAGCTTAGGCCTAATAGGGCAGACCTTTGGGAATGACGGCCACGAGCAGTACTTC. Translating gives CASSLGLIGQTFGNDGHEQYF.

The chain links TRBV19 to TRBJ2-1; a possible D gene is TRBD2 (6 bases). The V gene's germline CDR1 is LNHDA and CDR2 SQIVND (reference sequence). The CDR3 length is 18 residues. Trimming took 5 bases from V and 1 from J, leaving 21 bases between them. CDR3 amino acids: CASSSPRGLKGSYNEQFF. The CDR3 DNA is TGTGCCAGTAGTTCCCCCCGAGGACTAAAAGGGTCCTACAATGAGCAGTTCTTC.

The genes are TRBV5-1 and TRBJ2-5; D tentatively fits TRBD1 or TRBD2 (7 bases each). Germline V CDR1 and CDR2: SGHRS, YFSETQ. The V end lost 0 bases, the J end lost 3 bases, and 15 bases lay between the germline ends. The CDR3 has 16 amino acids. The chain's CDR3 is CASSLVAGGAEETQYF. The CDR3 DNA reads TGCGCCAGCAGCTTGGTAGCAGGGGGGGCGGAAGAGACCCAGTACTTC.

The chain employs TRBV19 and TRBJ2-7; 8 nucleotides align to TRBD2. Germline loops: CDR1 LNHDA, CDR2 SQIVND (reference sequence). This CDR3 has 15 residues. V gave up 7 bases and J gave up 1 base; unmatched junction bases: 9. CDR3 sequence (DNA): TGTGCCAGTAAGAAGGCTAGCGGGTCGTCCTACGAGCAGTACTTC. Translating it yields CASKKASGSSYEQYF.